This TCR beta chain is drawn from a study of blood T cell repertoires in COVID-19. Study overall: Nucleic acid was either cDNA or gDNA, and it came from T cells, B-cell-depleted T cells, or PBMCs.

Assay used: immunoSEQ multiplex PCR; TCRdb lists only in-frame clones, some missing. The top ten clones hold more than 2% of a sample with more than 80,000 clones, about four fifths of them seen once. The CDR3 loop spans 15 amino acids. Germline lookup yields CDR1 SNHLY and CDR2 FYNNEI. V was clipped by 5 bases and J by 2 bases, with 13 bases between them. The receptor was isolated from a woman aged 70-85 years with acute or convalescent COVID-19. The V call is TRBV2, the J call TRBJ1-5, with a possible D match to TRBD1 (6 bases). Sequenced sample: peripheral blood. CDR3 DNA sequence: TGTGCCAGCAGTCCAGGGGAAGGGGGCAATCAGCCCCAGCATTTT. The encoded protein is CASSPGEGGNQPQHF.